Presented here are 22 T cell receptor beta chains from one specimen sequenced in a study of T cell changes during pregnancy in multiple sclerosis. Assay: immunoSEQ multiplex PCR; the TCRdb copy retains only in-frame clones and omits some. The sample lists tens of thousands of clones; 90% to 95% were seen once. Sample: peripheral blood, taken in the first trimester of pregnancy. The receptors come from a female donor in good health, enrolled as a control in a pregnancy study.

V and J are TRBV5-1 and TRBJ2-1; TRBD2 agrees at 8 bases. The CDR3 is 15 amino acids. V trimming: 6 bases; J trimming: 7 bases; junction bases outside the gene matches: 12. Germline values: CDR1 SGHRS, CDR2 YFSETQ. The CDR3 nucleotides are TGCGCCAGCACCTCCACGGGAGGGCTAAGGAATGAGCAGTTCTTC. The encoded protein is CASTSTGGLRNEQFF.

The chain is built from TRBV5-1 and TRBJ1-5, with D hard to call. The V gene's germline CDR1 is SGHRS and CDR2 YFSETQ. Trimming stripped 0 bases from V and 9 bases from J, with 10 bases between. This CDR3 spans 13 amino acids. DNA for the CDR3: TGCGCCAGCAGCTTGGATCCGGCGGGGCCCCAGCATTTT. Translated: CASSLDPAGPQHF.

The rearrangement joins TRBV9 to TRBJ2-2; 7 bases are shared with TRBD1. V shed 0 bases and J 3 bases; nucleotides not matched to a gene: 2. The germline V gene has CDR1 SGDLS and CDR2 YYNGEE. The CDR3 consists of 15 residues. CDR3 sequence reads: CASSVGGQDTGELFF. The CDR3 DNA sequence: TGTGCCAGCAGCGTAGGTGGACAGGACACCGGGGAGCTGTTTTTT.

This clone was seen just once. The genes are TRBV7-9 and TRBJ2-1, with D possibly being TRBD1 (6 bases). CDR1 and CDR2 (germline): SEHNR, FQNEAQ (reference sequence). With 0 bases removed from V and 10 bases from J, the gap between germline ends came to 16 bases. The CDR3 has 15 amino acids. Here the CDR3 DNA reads TGTGCCAGCAGCTTAGCTGGGGGCGGACCGTTCGAGCAGTTCTTC. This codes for CASSLAGGGPFEQFF.

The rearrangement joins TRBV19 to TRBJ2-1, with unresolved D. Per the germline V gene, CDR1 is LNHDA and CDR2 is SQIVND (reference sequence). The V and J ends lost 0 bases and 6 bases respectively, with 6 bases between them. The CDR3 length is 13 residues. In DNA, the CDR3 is TGTGCCAGTAGTATAGATCCGGGCAATGAGCAGTTCTTC. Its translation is CASSIDPGNEQFF.

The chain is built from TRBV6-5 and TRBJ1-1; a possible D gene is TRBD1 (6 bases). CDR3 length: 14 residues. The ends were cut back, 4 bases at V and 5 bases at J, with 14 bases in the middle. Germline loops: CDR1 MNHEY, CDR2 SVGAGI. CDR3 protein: CASSSRDIDTEAFF. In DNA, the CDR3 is TGTGCCAGCAGTTCCCGGGACATTGATACTGAAGCTTTCTTT.

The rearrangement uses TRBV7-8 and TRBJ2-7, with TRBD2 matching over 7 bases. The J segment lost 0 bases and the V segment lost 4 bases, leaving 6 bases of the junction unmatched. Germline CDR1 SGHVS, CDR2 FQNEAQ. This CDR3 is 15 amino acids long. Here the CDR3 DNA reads TGTGCCAGCAGCTCAGGGACTACCTACTCCTACGAGCAGTACTTC. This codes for CASSSGTTYSYEQYF.

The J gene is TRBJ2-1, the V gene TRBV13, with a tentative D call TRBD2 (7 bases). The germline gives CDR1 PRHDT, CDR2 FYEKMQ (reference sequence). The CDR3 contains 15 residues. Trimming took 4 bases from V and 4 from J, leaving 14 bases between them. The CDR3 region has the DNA TGTGCCAGCAGCTCGGGGGGCGGGAGTTACAATGAGCAGTTCTTC. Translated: CASSSGGGSYNEQFF.

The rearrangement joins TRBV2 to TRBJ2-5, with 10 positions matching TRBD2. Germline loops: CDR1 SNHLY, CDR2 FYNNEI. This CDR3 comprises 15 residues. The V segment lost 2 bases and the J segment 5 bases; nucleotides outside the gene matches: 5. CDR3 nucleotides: TGTGCCAGCAGTGAACAGCGGGAGGGGTTTGAGACCCAGTACTTC. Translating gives CASSEQREGFETQYF.

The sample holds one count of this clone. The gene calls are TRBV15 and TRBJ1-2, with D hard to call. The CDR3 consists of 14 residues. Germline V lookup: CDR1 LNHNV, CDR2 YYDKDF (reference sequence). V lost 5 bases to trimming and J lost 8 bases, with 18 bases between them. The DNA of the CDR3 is TGTGCCACCAGCCCCCGGGGAGGAAGAGGGGGCTACACCTTC. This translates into CATSPRGGRGGYTF. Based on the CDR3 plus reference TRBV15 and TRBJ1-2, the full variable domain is DAMVIQNPRYQVTQFGKPVTLSCSQTLNHNVMYWYQQKSSQAPKLLFHYYDKDFNNEADTPDNFQSRRPNTSFCFLDIRSPGLGDTAMYLCATSPRGGRGGYTFGSGTRLTVV.

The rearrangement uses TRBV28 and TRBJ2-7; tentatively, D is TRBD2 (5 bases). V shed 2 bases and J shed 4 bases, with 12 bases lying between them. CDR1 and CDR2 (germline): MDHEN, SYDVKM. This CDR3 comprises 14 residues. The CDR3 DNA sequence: TGTGCCAGCAGTTTAAGGTTAGCGCGGTACGAGCAGTACTTC. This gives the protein CASSLRLARYEQYF.

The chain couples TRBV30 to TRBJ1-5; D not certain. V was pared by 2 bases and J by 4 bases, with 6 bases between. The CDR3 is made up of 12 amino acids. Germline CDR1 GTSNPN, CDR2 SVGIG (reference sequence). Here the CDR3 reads CAWSFPNQPQHF. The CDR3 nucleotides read TGTGCCTGGAGTTTTCCAAATCAGCCCCAGCATTTT. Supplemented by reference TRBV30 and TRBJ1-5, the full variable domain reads SQTIHQWPATLVQPVGSPLSLECTVEGTSNPNLYWYRQAAGRGLQLLFYSVGIGQISSEVPQNLSASRPQDRQFILSSKKLLLSDSGFYLCAWSFPNQPQHFGDGTRLSIL.

The CDR3 DNA sequence: TGTGCCAGCAGAACCTTTGGGACTCCTTACAATGAGCAGTTCTTC. Amino acid sequence: CASRTFGTPYNEQFF. The chain uses TRBV28 and TRBJ2-1; D is perhaps TRBD2 (6 bases). CDR1 is MDHEN, CDR2 SYDVKM, per germline. Between the trimmed V and J ends, which lost 6 bases and 4 bases, there was a span of 16 bases. The length of the CDR3 is 15 residues.

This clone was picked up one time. The CDR3 reads CASTIEGSYEQYF. The CDR3 DNA is TGTGCCAGCACTATAGAGGGCTCCTACGAGCAGTACTTC. The chain employs TRBV6-1 and TRBJ2-7; possibly TRBD2 for D (5 bases). Trimming cost V 7 bases and J 0 bases, with 10 bases left between them. Germline V gives CDR1 MNHNS, CDR2 SASEGT. The CDR3 contains 13 residues.

DNA for the CDR3: TGTGCCAGCAGCTTATTTGCCGGGACTAGTTTCTACGAGCAGTACTTC. Translated, it gives CASSLFAGTSFYEQYF. The rearrangement links TRBV13 to TRBJ2-7, with TRBD2 matching over 8 bases. This CDR3 has 16 amino acids. CDR1 is PRHDT, CDR2 FYEKMQ, per germline (reference sequence). The V gene end was trimmed by 2 bases and the J gene end by 3 bases; junction bases not matched to a gene: 9.

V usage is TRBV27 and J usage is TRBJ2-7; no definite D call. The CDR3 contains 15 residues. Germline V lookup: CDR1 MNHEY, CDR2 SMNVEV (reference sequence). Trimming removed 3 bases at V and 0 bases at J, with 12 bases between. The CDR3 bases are TGTGCCAGCAGTTTCCTAGGCGAGAGCTCCTACGAGCAGTACTTC. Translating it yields CASSFLGESSYEQYF.

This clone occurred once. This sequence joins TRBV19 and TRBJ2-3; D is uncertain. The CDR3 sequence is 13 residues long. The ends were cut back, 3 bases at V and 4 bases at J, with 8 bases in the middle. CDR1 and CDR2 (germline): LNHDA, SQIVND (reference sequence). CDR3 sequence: CASSMWLADTQYF. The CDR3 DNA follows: TGTGCCAGTAGTATGTGGCTAGCAGATACGCAGTATTTT.

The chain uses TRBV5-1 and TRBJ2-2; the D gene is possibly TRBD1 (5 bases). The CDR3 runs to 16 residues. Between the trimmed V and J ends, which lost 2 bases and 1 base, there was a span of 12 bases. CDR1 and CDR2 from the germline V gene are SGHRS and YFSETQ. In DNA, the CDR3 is TGCGCCAGCAGCTTAAGGGGCGGACAGAACACCGGGGAGCTGTTTTTT. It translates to CASSLRGGQNTGELFF.

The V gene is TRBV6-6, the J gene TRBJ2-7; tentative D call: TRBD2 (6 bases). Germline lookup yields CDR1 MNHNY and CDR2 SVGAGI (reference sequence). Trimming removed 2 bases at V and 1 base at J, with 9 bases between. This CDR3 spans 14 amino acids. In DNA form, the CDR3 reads TGTGCCAGCAGTTACGGCGGGGAATCCTACGAGCAGTACTTC. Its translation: CASSYGGESYEQYF.

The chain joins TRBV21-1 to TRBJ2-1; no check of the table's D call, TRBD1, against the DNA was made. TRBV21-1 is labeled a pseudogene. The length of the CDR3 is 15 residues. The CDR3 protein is CASSKGASASNEQFF. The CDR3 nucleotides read TGTGCCAGCAGCAAAGGGGCTTCTGCGAGCAATGAGCAGTTCTTC.

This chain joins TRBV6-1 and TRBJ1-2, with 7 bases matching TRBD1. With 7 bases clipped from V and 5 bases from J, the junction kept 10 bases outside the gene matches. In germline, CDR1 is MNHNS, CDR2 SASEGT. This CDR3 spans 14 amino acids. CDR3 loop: CASTRGRQGYGYTF. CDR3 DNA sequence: TGTGCCAGCACCCGGGGGAGACAGGGATATGGCTACACCTTC.

The CDR3 sequence is CASRAGGIDTQYF. Written as DNA, the CDR3 is TGCGCCAGCAGGGCGGGAGGAATCGATACGCAGTATTTT. The chain has TRBV5-1 and TRBJ2-3; the match to TRBD2 covers 8 bases. CDR3 size: 13 residues. V dropped 5 bases and J dropped 6; count of bases not matched to a gene: 5. Germline CDR1 reads SGHRS; CDR2 reads YFSETQ.